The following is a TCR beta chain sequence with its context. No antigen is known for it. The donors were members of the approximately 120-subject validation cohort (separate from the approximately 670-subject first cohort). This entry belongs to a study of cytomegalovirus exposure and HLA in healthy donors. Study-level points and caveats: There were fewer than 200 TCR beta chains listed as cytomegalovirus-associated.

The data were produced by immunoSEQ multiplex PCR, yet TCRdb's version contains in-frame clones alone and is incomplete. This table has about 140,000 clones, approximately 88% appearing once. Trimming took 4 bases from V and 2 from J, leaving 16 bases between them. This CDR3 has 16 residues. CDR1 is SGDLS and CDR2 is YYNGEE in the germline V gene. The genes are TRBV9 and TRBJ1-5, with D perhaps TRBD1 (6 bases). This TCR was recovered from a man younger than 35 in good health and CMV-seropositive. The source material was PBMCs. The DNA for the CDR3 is TGTGCCAGCAGCCCAGAAGGGGGGGGCGGCAATCAGCCCCAGCATTTT. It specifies CASSPEGGGGNQPQHF.